The 5 T cell receptor beta chains listed next were all sequenced from one sample in a study of blood T cells in healthy people across ages. Alongside a J-beta primer mix, a sample-barcoded 5' primer served in a second PCR lasting about 6 to 11 cycles. Each CDR3 protein is one row after TCRdb ran MiXCR on the 5' RACE reads. The sample holds 1.4 million to 1.5 million distinct CDR3 sequences, 35% to 45% seen once. The sequencing sample was made of blood. These receptors all stem from a woman younger than 30 in good health.

This clonotype was seen more than once but under ten times. J is TRBJ1-1 and V is TRBV12-3 or TRBV12-4; D is possibly TRBD1 (5 bases). Between the trimmed V and J ends, which lost 5 bases and 6 bases, there was a span of 13 bases. The CDR3 runs to 13 residues. CDR3 region: CASSPREGSEAFF. In DNA form, the CDR3 reads TGTGCCAGCAGTCCGCGGGAGGGGTCTGAAGCTTTCTTT.

As to this clonotype: At one end the junction does not follow the germline gene, possibly because of a read error. The gene calls are TRBV3-1 and TRBJ1-2, with TRBD1 as a possible D gene (5 bases). The CDR3 runs 17 residues. The germline gives CDR1 LGHDT, CDR2 YNNKEL (reference sequence). This CDR3 reads CVSSQSGAAGSFYGYTF. DNA for the CDR3: TGTGTCAGCAGCCAATCTGGGGCCGCGGGCTCGTTCTATGGCTACACCTTC.

This clonotype has just a few counts. In DNA, the CDR3 is TGTGCCAGCAGCCGGTTTGCCAGAACCGATGAGCAGTTCTTC. This sequence encodes CASSRFARTDEQFF. The gene calls are TRBV11-2 and TRBJ2-1; D gene unclear. The CDR3 loop spans 14 amino acids. The V and J ends lost 5 bases and 8 bases respectively, with 16 bases between them. Germline CDR1 is SGHAT and CDR2 is FQNNGV.

There are many counts of this clonotype. This rearrangement joins TRBV7-2 to TRBJ2-1, with 14 bases that match TRBD2. The trim removed 5 bases at V and 7 bases at J, leaving 7 bases unmatched. This CDR3 has 16 amino acids. From germline, CDR1 is SGHTA and CDR2 FQGNSA. The CDR3 here is CASSPSGLAGENEQFF. The CDR3 region has the DNA TGTGCCAGCAGCCCATCGGGACTAGCGGGAGAAAATGAGCAGTTCTTC.

The rearrangement uses TRBV20-1 and TRBJ1-1; D ambiguous. The CDR3 has 13 amino acids. Trimming left V 3 bases short and J 0 bases short, with 8 bases between. Germline V lookup: CDR1 DFQATT, CDR2 SNEGSKA (reference sequence). The CDR3 DNA sequence: TGCAGTGCTAGGGCAACTTTGAACACTGAAGCTTTCTTT. It yields the protein CSARATLNTEAFF.